The rows below give T cell receptor beta chains drawn from one sample of a study of STAT5B mutations in CD4+ large granular lymphocyte leukemia. Some clones are missing from TCRdb's copy, which holds only in-frame ones; the method was immunoSEQ multiplex PCR. This table holds about 35,000 clones, around 80% found once. Sequencing was carried out using CD4+ T cells from blood buffy coats. The receptors derive from a human donor in good health. Both conserved end residues are part of each CDR3. A D gene is named only where the DNA matches it firmly. Expanded clones get a size class; other rows say once, few or many, or leave the size out.

D gene: TRBD1
J gene: TRBJ1-2
clone size: NA
V gene: TRBV14
CDR3 DNA: TGTGCCAGCAGCCACCGAAGGGGGACAGGAAACTATGGCTACACCTTC
CDR3 protein: CASSHRRGTGNYGYTF

D gene: NA
J gene: TRBJ2-1
clone size: NA
V gene: TRBV18
CDR3 DNA: TGTGCCAGCTCACCAGGGGCAGGGGTACTCATCCGCGCCAATGAGCAGTTCTTC
CDR3 protein: CASSPGAGVLIRANEQFF

D gene: TRBD1
J gene: TRBJ1-5
clone size: NA
V gene: TRBV6-6
CDR3 DNA: TGTGCCAGCAGTTCTGACAGGGCCCAGCCCCAGCATTTT
CDR3 protein: CASSSDRAQPQHF

D gene: NA
J gene: TRBJ1-1
clone size: NA
V gene: TRBV5-1
CDR3 DNA: TGCGCCAGCAGCTACGATACCAGGAACACTGAAGCCTTCTTT
CDR3 protein: CASSYDTRNTEAFF

D gene: NA
J gene: TRBJ2-4
clone size: NA
V gene: TRBV21-1
CDR3 DNA: TGTGCCAGCAGCGACGAGGTAGGGGACAGATACATTCAGTACTTC
CDR3 protein: CASSDEVGDRYIQYF

D gene: TRBD1
J gene: TRBJ1-6
clone size: once
V gene: TRBV6-5
CDR3 DNA: TGTGCCAGCATCGGACAGGGTTCCTCACCCCTCCACTTT
CDR3 protein: CASIGQGSSPLHF

D gene: NA
J gene: TRBJ2-1
clone size: once
V gene: TRBV5-1
CDR3 DNA: TGCGCCAGCAGCTTCACGGAGGCCAATGAGCAGTTCTTC
CDR3 protein: CASSFTEANEQFF

D gene: NA
J gene: TRBJ1-4
clone size: few
V gene: TRBV15
CDR3 DNA: TGTGCCACCACCAAGAGCCTCACAGATGGTAATGAAAAACTGTTTTTT
CDR3 protein: CATTKSLTDGNEKLFF

D gene: NA
J gene: TRBJ2-3
clone size: NA
V gene: TRBV6-5
CDR3 DNA: TGTGCCAGCAGCCCAGGAAGGTTTTTCTCAGATACGCAGTATTTT
CDR3 protein: CASSPGRFFSDTQYF

D gene: TRBD1
J gene: TRBJ1-2
clone size: once
V gene: TRBV9
CDR3 DNA: TGTGCCAGCAGCGTAATTCTGAAGGGGGCGGAAGGCTACACCTTC
CDR3 protein: CASSVILKGAEGYTF

D gene: TRBD2
J gene: TRBJ2-1
clone size: once
V gene: TRBV10-3
CDR3 DNA: TGTGCCATCAGTGAGTCGGGGACTAGCGGGAGGCCCTACAATGAGCAGTTCTTC
CDR3 protein: CAISESGTSGRPYNEQFF

D gene: NA
J gene: TRBJ2-7
clone size: NA
V gene: TRBV19
CDR3 DNA: TGTGCCAGTAGTATCGCTCTGGGCCCATCCTACGAGCAGTACTTC
CDR3 protein: CASSIALGPSYEQYF

D gene: NA
J gene: TRBJ1-1
clone size: NA
V gene: TRBV30
CDR3 DNA: TGTGCCTGGAGGCCGGGCTCCGGAAGGAACACTGAAGCTTTCTTT
CDR3 protein: CAWRPGSGRNTEAFF

D gene: TRBD1
J gene: TRBJ1-1
clone size: NA
V gene: TRBV5-1
CDR3 DNA: TGCGCCAGCAGCTTAGGACAGGGAAGGAACACTGAAGCTTTCTTT
CDR3 protein: CASSLGQGRNTEAFF

D gene: NA
J gene: TRBJ1-6
clone size: NA
V gene: TRBV25-1
CDR3 DNA: TGTGCCAGCAGAATTCATAATTCACCCCTCCACTTT
CDR3 protein: CASRIHNSPLHF

D gene: NA
J gene: TRBJ2-5
clone size: NA
V gene: TRBV19
CDR3 DNA: TGTGCCAGTAGTACTGGTGGAAAGACCCAGTACTTC
CDR3 protein: CASSTGGKTQYF

D gene: TRBD1
J gene: TRBJ1-2
clone size: NA
V gene: TRBV6-5
CDR3 DNA: TGTGCCAGCAGGAGGGGGCTTAACTATGGCTACACCTTC
CDR3 protein: CASRRGLNYGYTF

D gene: NA
J gene: TRBJ1-1
clone size: few
V gene: TRBV6-5
CDR3 DNA: TGTGCCAGCAGTTACTTGGGGAAGAACACTGAAGCTTTCTTT
CDR3 protein: CASSYLGKNTEAFF

D gene: TRBD2
J gene: TRBJ2-3
clone size: NA
V gene: TRBV9
CDR3 DNA: TGTGCCAGCGGTAGCGGGAGCACAGATACGCAGTATTTT
CDR3 protein: CASGSGSTDTQYF

D gene: NA
J gene: TRBJ2-5
clone size: once
V gene: TRBV4-2
CDR3 DNA: TGTGCCAGCAGCCAAGATCGGGAGACCCAGTACTTC
CDR3 protein: CASSQDRETQYF

D gene: TRBD2
J gene: TRBJ2-1
clone size: NA
V gene: TRBV11-2
CDR3 DNA: TGTGCCAGCAGCCCCGCCGGGGGGGCTGACAATGAGCAGTTCTTC
CDR3 protein: CASSPAGGADNEQFF

D gene: TRBD1
J gene: TRBJ2-7
clone size: few
V gene: TRBV25-1
CDR3 DNA: TGTGCCAGCGGAACAGGGGGGACCCTTGGTTCCTACGAGCAGTACTTC
CDR3 protein: CASGTGGTLGSYEQYF

D gene: NA
J gene: TRBJ1-2
clone size: NA
V gene: TRBV18
CDR3 DNA: TGTGCCAGCTCACCCTCGGGTGGACAAGCTGACTATGGCTACACCTTC
CDR3 protein: CASSPSGGQADYGYTF

D gene: NA
J gene: TRBJ2-6
clone size: NA
V gene: TRBV2
CDR3 DNA: TGTGCCAGCAGTGAGGGGGGTATCTCTGGGGCCAACGTCCTGACTTTC
CDR3 protein: CASSEGGISGANVLTF

D gene: TRBD1
J gene: TRBJ1-5
clone size: NA
V gene: TRBV6-5
CDR3 DNA: TGTGCCAGCAGCCCGGACAGGACTAGCAATCAGCCCCAGCATTTT
CDR3 protein: CASSPDRTSNQPQHF

D gene: TRBD1
J gene: TRBJ1-2
clone size: NA
V gene: TRBV5-1
CDR3 DNA: TGCGCCAGCAGTGGGACAGGGGGTGAATATGGCTACACCTTC
CDR3 protein: CASSGTGGEYGYTF

D gene: NA
J gene: TRBJ2-5
clone size: NA
V gene: TRBV5-4
CDR3 DNA: TGTGCCAGCAGACGACGCTATCAGGGAGAGACCCAGTACTTC
CDR3 protein: CASRRRYQGETQYF

D gene: TRBD1
J gene: TRBJ2-6
clone size: NA
V gene: TRBV28
CDR3 DNA: TGTGCCAGCAGTTTCCGAGGGGGCGCTGGGGCCAACGTCCTGACTTTC
CDR3 protein: CASSFRGGAGANVLTF

D gene: NA
J gene: TRBJ1-2
clone size: NA
V gene: TRBV2
CDR3 DNA: TGTGCCAGCAAAGTGGAGGGCACCACTAACTATGGCTACACCTTC
CDR3 protein: CASKVEGTTNYGYTF

D gene: NA
J gene: TRBJ2-3
clone size: NA
V gene: TRBV6-1
CDR3 DNA: TGTGCCAGCAGTGTGGGGACTGGGAAGGATACGCAGTATTTT
CDR3 protein: CASSVGTGKDTQYF

D gene: TRBD1
J gene: TRBJ2-1
clone size: NA
V gene: TRBV11-3
CDR3 DNA: TGTGCCAGCAGCTTAGGGGACAGGGGAGTTTATAGTGAGCAGTTCTTC
CDR3 protein: CASSLGDRGVYSEQFF

D gene: TRBD2
J gene: TRBJ2-7
clone size: few
V gene: TRBV6-1
CDR3 DNA: TGTGCCAGCAGTGCCCCCGAGACTAGCGGGAGGGCTCCCGAGCAGTACTTC
CDR3 protein: CASSAPETSGRAPEQYF